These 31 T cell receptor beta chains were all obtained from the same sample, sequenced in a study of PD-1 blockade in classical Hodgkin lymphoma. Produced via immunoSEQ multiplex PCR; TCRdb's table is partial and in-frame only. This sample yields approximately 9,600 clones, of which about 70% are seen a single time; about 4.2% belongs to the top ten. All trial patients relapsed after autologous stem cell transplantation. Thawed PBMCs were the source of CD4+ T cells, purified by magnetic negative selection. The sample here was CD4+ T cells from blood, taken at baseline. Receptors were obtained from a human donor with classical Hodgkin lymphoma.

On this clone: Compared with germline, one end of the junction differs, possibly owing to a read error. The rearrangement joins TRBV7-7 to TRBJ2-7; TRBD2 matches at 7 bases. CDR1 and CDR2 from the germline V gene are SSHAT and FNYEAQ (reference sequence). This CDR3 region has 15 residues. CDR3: CASSGAGDGRGEQYF. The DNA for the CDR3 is TGTGCTAGCAGTGGGGCGGGGGATGGAAGAGGCGAGCAGTACTTC.

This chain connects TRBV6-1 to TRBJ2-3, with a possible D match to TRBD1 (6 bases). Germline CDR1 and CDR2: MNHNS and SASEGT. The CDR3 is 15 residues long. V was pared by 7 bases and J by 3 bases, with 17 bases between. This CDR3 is CASIGGPRGTDTQYF. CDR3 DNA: TGTGCCAGCATAGGGGGACCCAGAGGGACAGATACGCAGTATTTT.

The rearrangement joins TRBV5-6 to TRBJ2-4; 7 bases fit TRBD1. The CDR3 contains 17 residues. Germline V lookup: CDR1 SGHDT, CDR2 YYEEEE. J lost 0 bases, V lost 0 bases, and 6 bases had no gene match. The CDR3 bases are TGTGCCAGCAGCTTGGACCGGGACAGACTAGCCAAAAACATTCAGTACTTC. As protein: CASSLDRDRLAKNIQYF.

The CDR3 loop reads CASSQSSGNGELFF. CDR3 in DNA: TGCGCCAGCAGTCAATCGAGCGGGAACGGGGAGCTGTTTTTT. The rearrangement uses TRBV23-1 and TRBJ2-2; 7 bases line up with TRBD2. TRBV23-1 is identified as an open reading frame with a role that is uncertain. V lost 0 bases, J lost 7 bases, and 2 bases stayed unmatched. The CDR3 is 14 amino acids.

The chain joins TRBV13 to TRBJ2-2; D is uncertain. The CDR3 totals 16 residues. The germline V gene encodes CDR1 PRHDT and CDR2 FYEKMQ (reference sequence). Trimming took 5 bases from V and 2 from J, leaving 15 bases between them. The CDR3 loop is CASSRRRLSNTGELFF. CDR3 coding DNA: TGTGCCAGCAGCCGTAGACGTCTCTCAAACACCGGGGAGCTGTTTTTT.

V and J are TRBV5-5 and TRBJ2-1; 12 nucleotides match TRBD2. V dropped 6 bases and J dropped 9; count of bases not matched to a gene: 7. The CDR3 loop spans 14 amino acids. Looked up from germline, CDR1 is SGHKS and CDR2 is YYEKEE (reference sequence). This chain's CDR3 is CASKSGLAGLEQFF. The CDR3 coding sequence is TGTGCCAGCAAGAGTGGACTAGCGGGGCTTGAGCAGTTCTTC.

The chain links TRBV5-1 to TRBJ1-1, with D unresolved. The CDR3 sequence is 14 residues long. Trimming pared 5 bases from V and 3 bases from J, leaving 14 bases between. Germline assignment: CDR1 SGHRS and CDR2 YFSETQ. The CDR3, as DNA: TGCGCCAGCAGTATCTCCGGGCTGGACACTGAAGCTTTCTTT. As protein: CASSISGLDTEAFF.

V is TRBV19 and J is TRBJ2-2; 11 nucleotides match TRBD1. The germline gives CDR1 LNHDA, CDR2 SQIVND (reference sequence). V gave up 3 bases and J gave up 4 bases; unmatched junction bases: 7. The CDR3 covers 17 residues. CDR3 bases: TGTGCCAGTAGTATGCTAGGGGGGACAGGGGGCACCGGGGAGCTGTTTTTT. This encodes CASSMLGGTGGTGELFF.

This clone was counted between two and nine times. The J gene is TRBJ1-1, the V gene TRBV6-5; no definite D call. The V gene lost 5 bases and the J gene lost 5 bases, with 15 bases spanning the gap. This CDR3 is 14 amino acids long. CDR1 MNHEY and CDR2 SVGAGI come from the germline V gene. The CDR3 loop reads CASSRGRLKTEAFF. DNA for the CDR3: TGTGCCAGCAGTCGAGGCCGTCTCAAGACTGAAGCTTTCTTT.

The CDR3 sequence is CASSIKPQGTQYF. The CDR3, as DNA: TGTGCCAGCAGTATCAAACCCCAGGGGACCCAGTACTTC. V gene TRBV6-1 combines with J gene TRBJ2-5, with a weak D call TRBD1 (5 bases). The CDR3 has 13 residues. V lost 5 bases and J lost 7, with 14 bases in between. CDR1 and CDR2 from the germline V gene are MNHNS and SASEGT.

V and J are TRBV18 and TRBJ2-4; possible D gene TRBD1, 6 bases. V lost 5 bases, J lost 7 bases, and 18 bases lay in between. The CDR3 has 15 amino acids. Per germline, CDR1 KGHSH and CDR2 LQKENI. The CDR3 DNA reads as TGTGCCAGCTCAGTGACACAGGGAAGGGGTAACATTCAGTACTTC. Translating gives CASSVTQGRGNIQYF. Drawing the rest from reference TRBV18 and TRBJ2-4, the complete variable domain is NAGVMQNPRHLVRRRGQEARLRCSPMKGHSHVYWYRQLPEEGLKFMVYLQKENIIDESGMPKERFSAEFPKEGPSILRIQQVVRGDSAAYFCASSVTQGRGNIQYFGAGTRLSVL.

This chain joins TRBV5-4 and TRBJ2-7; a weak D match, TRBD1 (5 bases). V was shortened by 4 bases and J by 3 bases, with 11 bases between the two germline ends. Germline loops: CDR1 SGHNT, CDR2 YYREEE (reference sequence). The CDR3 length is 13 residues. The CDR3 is CASSTGKHYEQYF. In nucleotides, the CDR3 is TGTGCCAGCAGCACAGGAAAGCACTACGAGCAGTACTTC.

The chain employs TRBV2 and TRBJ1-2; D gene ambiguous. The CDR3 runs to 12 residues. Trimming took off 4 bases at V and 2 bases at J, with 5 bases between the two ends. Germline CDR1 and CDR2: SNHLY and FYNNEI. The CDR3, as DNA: TGTGCCAGCAGTGCACGGAACTATGGCTACACCTTC. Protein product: CASSARNYGYTF.

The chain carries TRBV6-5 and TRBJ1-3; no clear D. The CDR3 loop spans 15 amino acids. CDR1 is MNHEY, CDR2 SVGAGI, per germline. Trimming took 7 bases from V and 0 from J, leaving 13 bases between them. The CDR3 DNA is TGTGCCAGCATGCGAGACAAATACTCTGGAAACACCATATATTTT. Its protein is CASMRDKYSGNTIYF.

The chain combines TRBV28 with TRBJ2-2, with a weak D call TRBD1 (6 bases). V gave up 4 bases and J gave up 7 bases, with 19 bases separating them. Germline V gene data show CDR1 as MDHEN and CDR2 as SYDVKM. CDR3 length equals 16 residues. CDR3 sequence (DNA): TGTGCCAGCAGTTCGGGACACTTACAACTGGGCGGGGAGCTGTTTTTT. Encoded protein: CASSSGHLQLGGELFF.

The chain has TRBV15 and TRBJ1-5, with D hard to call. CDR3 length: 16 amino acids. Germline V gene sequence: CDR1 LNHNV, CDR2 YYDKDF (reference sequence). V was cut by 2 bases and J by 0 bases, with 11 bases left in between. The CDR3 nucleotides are TGTGCCACCAGCAGAATGGACGGTTATAGCAATCAGCCCCAGCATTTT. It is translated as CATSRMDGYSNQPQHF. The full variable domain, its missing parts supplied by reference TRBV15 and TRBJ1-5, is DAMVIQNPRYQVTQFGKPVTLSCSQTLNHNVMYWYQQKSSQAPKLLFHYYDKDFNNEADTPDNFQSRRPNTSFCFLDIRSPGLGDTAMYLCATSRMDGYSNQPQHFGDGTRLSIL.

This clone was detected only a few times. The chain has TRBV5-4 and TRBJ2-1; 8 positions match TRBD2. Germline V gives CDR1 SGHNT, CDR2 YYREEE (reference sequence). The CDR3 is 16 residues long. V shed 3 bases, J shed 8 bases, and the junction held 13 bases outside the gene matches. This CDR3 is CASSSHLSGGPYEQFF. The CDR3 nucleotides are TGTGCCAGCAGCTCGCATCTATCGGGAGGGCCATATGAGCAGTTCTTC.

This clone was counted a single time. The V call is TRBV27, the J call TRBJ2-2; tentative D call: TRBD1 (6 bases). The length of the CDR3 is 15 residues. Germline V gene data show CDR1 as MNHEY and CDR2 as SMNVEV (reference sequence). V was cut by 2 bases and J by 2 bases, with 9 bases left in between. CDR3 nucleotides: TGTGCCAGCAGTTTAGGGACATACAACACCGGGGAGCTGTTTTTT. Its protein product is CASSLGTYNTGELFF.

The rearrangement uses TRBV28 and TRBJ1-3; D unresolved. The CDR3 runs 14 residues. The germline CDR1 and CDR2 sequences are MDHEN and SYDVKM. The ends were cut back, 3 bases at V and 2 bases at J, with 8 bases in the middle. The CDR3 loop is CASSLGNPGNTIYF. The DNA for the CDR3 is TGTGCCAGCAGTTTGGGCAATCCTGGAAACACCATATATTTT.

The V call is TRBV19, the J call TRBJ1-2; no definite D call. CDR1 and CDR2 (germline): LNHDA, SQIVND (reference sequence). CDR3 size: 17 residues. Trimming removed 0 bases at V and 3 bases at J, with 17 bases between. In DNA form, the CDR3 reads TGTGCCAGTAGTATAGATGCGGGAGACAAGAGTTACTATGGCTACACCTTC. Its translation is CASSIDAGDKSYYGYTF.

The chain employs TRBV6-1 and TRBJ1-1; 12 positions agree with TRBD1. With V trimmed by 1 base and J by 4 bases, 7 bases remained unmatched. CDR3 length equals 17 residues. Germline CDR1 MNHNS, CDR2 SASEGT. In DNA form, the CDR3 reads TGTGCCAGCAGTGAAGTGGGACAGGGGGCATCATTCACTGAAGCTTTCTTT. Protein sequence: CASSEVGQGASFTEAFF.

CDR3 region: CASSLGAGTNTEAFF. In DNA form, the CDR3 reads TGCGCCAGCAGCTTGGGGGCCGGGACAAACACTGAAGCTTTCTTT. J is TRBJ1-1 and V is TRBV5-1; a possible D gene is TRBD1 (6 bases). The germline CDR1 and CDR2 sequences are SGHRS and YFSETQ. This CDR3 spans 15 amino acids. Trimming left V 0 bases short and J 2 bases short, with 11 bases between. Looking up the rest from reference TRBV5-1 and TRBJ1-1 gives the full variable domain: KAGVTQTPRYLIKTRGQQVTLSCSPISGHRSVSWYQQTPGQGLQFLFEYFSETQRNKGNFPGRFSGRQFSNSRSEMNVSTLELGDSALYLCASSLGAGTNTEAFFGQGTRLTVV.

CDR3 in DNA: TGTGCCACCAGCAGAGGCCGAATAGGGAGCAATCAGCCCCAGCATTTT. Translation: CATSRGRIGSNQPQHF. V usage is TRBV15 and J usage is TRBJ1-5; D gene uncertain. Germline lookup yields CDR1 LNHNV and CDR2 YYDKDF (reference sequence). Trimming removed 1 base at V and 1 base at J, with 11 bases between. CDR3 length: 16 amino acids.

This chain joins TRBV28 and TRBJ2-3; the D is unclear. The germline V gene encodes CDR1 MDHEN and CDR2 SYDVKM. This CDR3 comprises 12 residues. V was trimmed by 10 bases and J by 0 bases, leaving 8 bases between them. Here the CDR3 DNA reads TGTGCCACCAATTTGAGCACAGATACGCAGTATTTT. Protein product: CATNLSTDTQYF.

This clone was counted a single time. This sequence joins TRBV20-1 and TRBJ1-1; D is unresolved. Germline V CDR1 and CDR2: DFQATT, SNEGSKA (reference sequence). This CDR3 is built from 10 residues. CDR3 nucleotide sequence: TGCATGACTGGGGACACTGAAGCTTTCTTT. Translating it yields CMTGDTEAFF.

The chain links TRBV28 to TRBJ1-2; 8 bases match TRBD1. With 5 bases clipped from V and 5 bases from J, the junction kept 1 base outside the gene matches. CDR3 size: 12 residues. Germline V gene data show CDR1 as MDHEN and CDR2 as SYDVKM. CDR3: CASSDRGYGYTF. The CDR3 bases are TGTGCCAGCAGTGACAGGGGTTATGGCTACACCTTC.

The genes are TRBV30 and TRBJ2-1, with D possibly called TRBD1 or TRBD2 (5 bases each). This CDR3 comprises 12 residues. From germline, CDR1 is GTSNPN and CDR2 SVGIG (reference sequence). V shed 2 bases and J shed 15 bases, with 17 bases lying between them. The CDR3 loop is CAWSKGAVGAFF. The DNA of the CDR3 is TGTGCCTGGAGTAAAGGAGCGGTCGGGGCGTTCTTC.

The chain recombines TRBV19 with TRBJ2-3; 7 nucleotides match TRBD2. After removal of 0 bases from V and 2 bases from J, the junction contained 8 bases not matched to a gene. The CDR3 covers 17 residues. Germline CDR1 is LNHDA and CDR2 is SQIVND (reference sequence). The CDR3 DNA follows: TGTGCCAGTAGTATAGATCTCCAGCGGGGAGACACAGATACGCAGTATTTT. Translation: CASSIDLQRGDTDTQYF.

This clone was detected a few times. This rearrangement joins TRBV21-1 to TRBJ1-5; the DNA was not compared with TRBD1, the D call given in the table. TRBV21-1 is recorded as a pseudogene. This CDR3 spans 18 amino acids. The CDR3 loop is CASSSRQVHGPRNQPQHF. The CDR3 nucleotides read TGTGCCAGCAGCTCGCGACAGGTCCATGGGCCGCGCAATCAGCCCCAGCATTTT.

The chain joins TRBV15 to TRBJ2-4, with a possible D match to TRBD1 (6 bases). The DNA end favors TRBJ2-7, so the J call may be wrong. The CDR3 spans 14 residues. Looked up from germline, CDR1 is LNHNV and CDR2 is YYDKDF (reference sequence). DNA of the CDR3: TGTGCCACCATCCCGGGACACCTTTCCTACGAGCAGTACTTC. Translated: CATIPGHLSYEQYF.

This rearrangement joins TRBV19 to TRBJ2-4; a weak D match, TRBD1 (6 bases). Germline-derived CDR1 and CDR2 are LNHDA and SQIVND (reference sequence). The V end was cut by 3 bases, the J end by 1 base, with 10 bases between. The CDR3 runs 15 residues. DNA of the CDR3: TGTGCCAGTAGTATTGAGAGGGGGGCCAAAAACATTCAGTACTTC. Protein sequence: CASSIERGAKNIQYF.